This entry concerns a single T cell receptor (beta chain). Only in-frame clones appear in the TCRdb table, and some are missing; sequencing was by immunoSEQ multiplex PCR. Of around 60,000 clones listed, about 90% are singletons. This specimen comes from a study of T cell changes during pregnancy in multiple sclerosis. Germline V lookup: CDR1 SGHKS, CDR2 YYEKEE (reference sequence). V was shortened by 1 base and J by 2 bases, with 6 bases between the two germline ends. The CDR3 is made up of 13 amino acids. This TCR was recovered from a female donor in good health, enrolled as a control in a pregnancy study. Sequenced here: peripheral blood, sampled in the second trimester of pregnancy. The V call is TRBV5-5, the J call TRBJ1-2, with D uncertain. For the CDR3, the DNA is TGTGCCAGCAGCTTGACAGAGAACTATGGCTACACCTTC. Its translation: CASSLTENYGYTF.